This T cell receptor (beta chain) was obtained from a study of blood T cell repertoires in COVID-19. Study details: The origin of the acute and convalescent COVID-19 samples was the United States, Italy and Spain. Sample material is recorded as cDNA or gDNA derived from T cells, B-cell-depleted T cells, or PBMCs.

V was shortened by 2 bases and J by 5 bases, with 19 bases between the two germline ends. Germline lookup yields CDR1 LGHDT and CDR2 YNNKEL (reference sequence). The CDR3 runs 17 residues. TCRdb's table, derived via immunoSEQ multiplex PCR, lists solely in-frame clones and lacks some. The data show about 380,000 clones, 89% seen once. The sequencing sample was made of peripheral blood. The clonotype was recovered from a man aged 35 to 55 with acute or convalescent COVID-19. The chain employs TRBV3-1 (or the pseudogene TRBV3-2) and TRBJ2-1, with a possible D match to TRBD1 (5 bases). The CDR3 bases are TGTGCCAGCAGCCAATTCAGGTTGGTGACAGTAGACAATGAGCAGTTCTTC. It codes for CASSQFRLVTVDNEQFF.